This T cell receptor (beta chain) derives from a study of fetal regulatory T cell absence and autoimmunity. Study-wide findings and caveats: In IPEX syndrome, oligoclonal enrichment was read as supporting prenatal antigen-driven autoimmunity in the pancreas.

The ends were cut back, 1 base at V and 5 bases at J, with 11 bases in the middle. CDR1 is ENHRY, CDR2 SYGVKD, per germline. CDR3 length equals 14 residues. The table came from immunoSEQ multiplex PCR; TCRdb's copy has only in-frame clones and leaves some out. Found here are 95,000 to 100,000 clones, about two thirds of them singletons; the top ten hold roughly 2%. Concerning this clone itself: Its antigen is undetermined.

The receptor was derived from a male donor with IPEX syndrome. Sequencing was carried out using pancreas tissue. V usage is TRBV10-3 and J usage is TRBJ2-5; D unclear. CDR3 nucleotide sequence: TGTGCCATCAGTGAGTGGGATGGGCACGAGACCCAGTACTTC. Its translation is CAISEWDGHETQYF.